The clone carrying this T cell receptor beta chain was recorded many times. What it binds is not known. This entry belongs to a study of early T cells in non-severe SARS-CoV-2 infection. Study-wide context: With bulk RNA from unsorted whole blood as input, sequencing yielded unpaired chains.

The study, taken as a whole, reports: Matching results from VDJdb favored anti-spike CD8 responses, leaving private and CD4 specificities undetected.

Each single cDNA molecule received a unique molecular identifier. TCRdb itself ran the 5' RACE reads through MiXCR, one entry per CDR3 protein. The sample lists under 45,000 distinct CDR3 sequences, approximately 5.9% occurring once. The CDR3 sequence is 16 residues long. Germline values: CDR1 SGDLS, CDR2 YYNGEE. The trim removed 4 bases at V and 1 base at J, leaving 9 bases unmatched. V gene TRBV9 combines with J gene TRBJ2-5, with TRBD1 matching 8 bases. This clonotype was sampled from an adult who was a healthcare worker with PCR-confirmed SARS-CoV-2 infection or an uninfected control (not recorded which). Sequenced material: whole blood, taken at baseline. The CDR3 sequence: CASSRQGARPQETQYF. DNA for the CDR3: TGTGCCAGCAGCAGGCAGGGGGCGCGTCCCCAAGAGACCCAGTACTTC.